The 26 T cell receptor beta chains given below trace back to one sample, sequenced in a study of CD8 T cells in Susac syndrome. It was with random hexamers that about 0.45 to 1 ug RNA was reverse transcribed. MiXCR was run by TCRdb on the immunoSEQ multiplex PCR reads, yielding one entry per CDR3 protein. The sample records roughly 120,000 distinct CDR3 sequences, about 95% being singletons. The specimen was CD4+ T cells from PBMCs. Receptor source: a human donor in good health.

The chain carries TRBV7-9 and TRBJ2-2, with a weak D call TRBD2 (5 bases). CDR1 and CDR2 (germline): SEHNR, FQNEAQ (reference sequence). The CDR3 sequence is 16 residues long. Trimming removed 6 bases from V and 1 base from J, with 15 bases in between. The CDR3 reads CASRPPPGMNTGELFF. Here the CDR3 DNA reads TGTGCCAGCAGACCACCCCCGGGAATGAACACCGGGGAGCTGTTTTTT.

The rearrangement uses TRBV5-6 and TRBJ1-5; TRBD1 might be the D (5 bases). V dropped 1 base and J dropped 3 bases, with 11 bases sitting between them. Per germline, CDR1 SGHDT and CDR2 YYEEEE. The CDR3 is made up of 15 amino acids. CDR3 nucleotide sequence: TGTGCCAGCAGCTTGCAAGGGACCATCAATCAGCCCCAGCATTTT. It is translated as CASSLQGTINQPQHF.

The chain employs TRBV25-1 and TRBJ2-3; TRBD2 might be the D (6 bases). The germline V gene has CDR1 MGHDK and CDR2 SYGVNS. The CDR3 totals 13 residues. V lost 10 bases and J lost 2, with 13 bases in between. CDR3 coding DNA: TGTGCCACCCAAGCGGGCCTCACAGATACGCAGTATTTT. Translating it yields CATQAGLTDTQYF.

The J gene is TRBJ2-1, the V gene TRBV14, with 10 positions matching TRBD2. This CDR3 contains 14 residues. V lost 4 bases and J lost 6; bases outside the gene matches: 3. Germline CDR1 reads SGHDN; CDR2 reads FVKESK. The chain's CDR3 is CASSPRLAGNEQFF. For the CDR3, the DNA is TGTGCCAGCAGCCCCAGACTAGCGGGCAATGAGCAGTTCTTC.

The DNA for the CDR3 is TGTGCCAGCAGCCGAAGTGAAAGGTGGAGTGCCGGGGAGCTGTTTTTT. Translating gives CASSRSERWSAGELFF. The chain recombines TRBV12-3 or TRBV12-4 with TRBJ2-2, with D uncertain. CDR3 length equals 16 residues. The V and J ends lost 6 bases and 6 bases respectively, with 20 bases between them.

V gene TRBV28 combines with J gene TRBJ2-2; D is perhaps TRBD1 (7 bases). The CDR3 length is 14 residues. Germline V lookup: CDR1 MDHEN, CDR2 SYDVKM. Deletions cut 11 bases from V and 4 bases from J, with 17 bases between. CDR3 in amino acids: CAAGGGRATGELFF. The CDR3 region has the DNA TGTGCCGCAGGAGGGGGCAGGGCCACCGGGGAGCTGTTTTTT.

V gene TRBV28 combines with J gene TRBJ1-2; possibly TRBD1 for D (6 bases). Deletions cut 4 bases from V and 8 bases from J, with 17 bases between. The CDR3 covers 14 residues. CDR1 MDHEN and CDR2 SYDVKM come from the germline V gene. The CDR3 DNA reads as TGTGCCAGCAGTTCGCCCGGCAGGGGCTGGGGCTACACCTTC. This sequence encodes CASSSPGRGWGYTF.

The rearrangement joins TRBV10-3 to TRBJ2-7; D is possibly TRBD1 or TRBD2 (5 bases each). V was shortened by 4 bases and J by 0 bases, with 10 bases between the two germline ends. Germline V gives CDR1 ENHRY, CDR2 SYGVKD. This CDR3 comprises 14 residues. CDR3 protein: CAISAGTHSYEQYF. CDR3 DNA: TGTGCCATCAGTGCCGGGACGCACTCCTACGAGCAGTACTTC.

Here the CDR3 reads CSVSLGVNSPLHF. DNA of the CDR3: TGCAGCGTCAGCTTAGGGGTAAATTCACCCCTCCACTTT. The V and J genes are TRBV29-1 and TRBJ1-6, with D perhaps TRBD1 (5 bases). The CDR3 loop spans 13 amino acids. Germline V gene lookup returns CDR1 SQVTM and CDR2 ANQGSEA. Deletions cut 6 bases from V and 7 bases from J, with 13 bases between.

The chain recombines TRBV24-1 with TRBJ2-3, with TRBD1 identical over 8 bases. This CDR3 spans 17 amino acids. The germline V gene has CDR1 KGHDR and CDR2 SFDVKD. Trimming at V came to 3 bases and at J to 1 base, leaving 8 bases not matched to a gene. This CDR3 is CATSDPTRGRGTDTQYF. CDR3 sequence (DNA): TGTGCCACCAGTGATCCTACCAGGGGGCGAGGCACAGATACGCAGTATTTT.

The V gene is TRBV6-5, the J gene TRBJ2-3; 8 bases are a match to TRBD1. CDR3 length equals 12 residues. Germline lookup yields CDR1 MNHEY and CDR2 SVGAGI. V lost 5 bases to trimming and J lost 8 bases; unmatched junction nucleotides: 3. This CDR3 reads CASSGTGGTQYF. CDR3 nucleotides: TGTGCCAGCAGTGGAACAGGGGGTACGCAGTATTTT.

This rearrangement joins TRBV7-2 to TRBJ2-7; 7 bases are a match to TRBD2. The germline V gene has CDR1 SGHTA and CDR2 FQGNSA. Trimming took 7 bases from V and 3 from J; bases not matched to a gene: 15. The CDR3 consists of 16 residues. Here the CDR3 reads CASKSGASGKFYEQYF. CDR3 nucleotide sequence: TGTGCCAGCAAGAGCGGGGCTAGCGGAAAATTCTACGAGCAGTACTTC.

J is TRBJ2-1 and V is TRBV6-2 or TRBV6-3; 10 nucleotides align to TRBD2. V lost 7 bases, J lost 7 bases, and 7 bases stayed unmatched. This CDR3 is built from 14 residues. Germline values: CDR1 MNHEY, CDR2 SVGEGT. This chain's CDR3 is CASKVEREGNEQFF. The DNA for the CDR3 is TGTGCCAGCAAGGTCGAGCGGGAGGGGAATGAGCAGTTCTTC.

The V call is TRBV12-3 or TRBV12-4, the J call TRBJ2-7; no clear D gene. There are 17 residues in the CDR3. V was cut by 3 bases and J by 3 bases, with 21 bases left in between. The CDR3 protein is CASSLADVRALFYEQYF. The CDR3 nucleotides are TGTGCCAGCAGTTTGGCGGACGTCCGGGCCTTATTCTACGAGCAGTACTTC.

This clonotype was found once. The CDR3 DNA reads as TGTGCCAGCAGGGGACAGGGTCTGCCAGGGGCCAACGTCCTGACTTTC. Translation gives CASRGQGLPGANVLTF. The V and J genes are TRBV12-3 or TRBV12-4 and TRBJ2-6; 9 bases match TRBD1. CDR3 size: 16 residues. V was clipped by 6 bases and J by 4 bases; unmatched bases: 7.

The chain combines TRBV15 with TRBJ1-5; no reliable D call. V lost 0 bases and J lost 9, with 6 bases in between. Germline V gives CDR1 LNHNV, CDR2 YYDKDF (reference sequence). CDR3 size: 12 residues. The CDR3 is CATSRDWPPQHF. DNA for the CDR3: TGTGCCACCAGCAGAGATTGGCCGCCCCAGCATTTT.

This clonotype was detected once. This chain links TRBV4-2 with TRBJ2-5, with TRBD1 identical over 8 bases. CDR3 length: 16 amino acids. Germline CDR1 reads LGHNA; CDR2 reads YNFKEQ. V trimming: 1 base; J trimming: 4 bases; junction bases outside the gene matches: 8. The CDR3 reads CASSQVSSGTGETQYF. Here the CDR3 DNA reads TGTGCCAGCAGCCAAGTGTCTTCAGGGACAGGAGAGACCCAGTACTTC.

This chain joins TRBV20-1 and TRBJ2-7; D is tentatively TRBD1 or TRBD2 (5 bases each). The CDR3 has 15 amino acids. CDR1 and CDR2 from the germline V gene are DFQATT and SNEGSKA (reference sequence). V was shortened by 3 bases and J by 0 bases, with 15 bases between the two germline ends. The CDR3 nucleotides are TGCAGTGCTAGGACAGCCGGGGCAAGCTCCTACGAGCAGTACTTC. This translates into CSARTAGASSYEQYF.

V and J are TRBV2 and TRBJ2-7; D is undetermined. Trimming pared 10 bases from V and 2 bases from J, leaving 12 bases between. The CDR3 loop spans 12 amino acids. CDR1 and CDR2 (germline): SNHLY, FYNNEI. The chain's CDR3 is CATTGPPYEQYF. Written as DNA, the CDR3 is TGTGCCACGACCGGGCCTCCCTACGAGCAGTACTTC.

The genes are TRBV18 and TRBJ2-1; TRBD1 aligns across 8 bases. CDR3 length equals 16 residues. Germline V CDR1 and CDR2: KGHSH, LQKENI. Unmatched junction bases numbered 6, after V lost 0 bases and J lost 5 bases. DNA for the CDR3: TGTGCCAGCTCACCACCGGGACAGGCCCCCCACAATGAGCAGTTCTTC. As protein: CASSPPGQAPHNEQFF.

This clonotype was counted a few times. J is TRBJ1-1 and V is TRBV7-3; perhaps TRBD1 as D (5 bases). Germline CDR1 SGHTA, CDR2 FQGTGA. Trimming removed 0 bases from V and 1 base from J, with 6 bases in between. The CDR3 runs to 14 residues. The CDR3 is CASSLTGGNTEAFF. The CDR3 nucleotides read TGTGCCAGCAGCTTAACTGGGGGGAACACTGAAGCTTTCTTT. The variable domain in full, with the rest retrieved from reference TRBV7-3 and TRBJ1-1, is GAGVSQTPSNKVTEKGKYVELRCDPISGHTALYWYRQSLGQGPEFLIYFQGTGAADDSGLPNDRFFAVRPEGSVSTLKIQRTERGDSAVYLCASSLTGGNTEAFFGQGTRLTVV.

This clonotype was observed a few times. V is TRBV3-1 and J is TRBJ1-1; D is ambiguous. V lost 1 base and J lost 3, with 3 bases in between. This CDR3 is 12 amino acids long. Germline V gene data show CDR1 as LGHDT and CDR2 as YNNKEL (reference sequence). CDR3 DNA sequence: TGTGCCAGCAGCCAAGGTGACACTGAAGCTTTCTTT. It translates to CASSQGDTEAFF.

The V and J genes are TRBV3-1 and TRBJ2-3, with 12 nucleotides matching TRBD2. J gave up 7 bases and V 4 bases, and 9 bases lay outside the gene matches. Germline loops: CDR1 LGHDT, CDR2 YNNKEL (reference sequence). This CDR3 contains 16 residues. CDR3 DNA: TGTGCCAGCAGCCCTTCCACTAGCGGGGGGTCGAATACGCAGTATTTT. The encoded protein is CASSPSTSGGSNTQYF.

The chain has TRBV3-1 and TRBJ2-7; 9 bases agree with TRBD2. The CDR3 spans 16 residues. V was clipped by 2 bases and J by 5 bases; unmatched bases: 10. The germline gives CDR1 LGHDT, CDR2 YNNKEL (reference sequence). The CDR3 reads CASSQNSGRGGNEQYF. The DNA for the CDR3 is TGTGCCAGCAGCCAAAATAGCGGGAGAGGGGGAAACGAGCAGTACTTC.

This clonotype has only a few counts. The V and J genes are TRBV12-3 or TRBV12-4 and TRBJ2-1; D is possibly TRBD2 (6 bases). V lost 0 bases and J 4 bases, leaving 10 bases between the germline ends. The CDR3 runs 15 residues. The CDR3 DNA reads TGTGCCAGCAGTTTAGCCAGCGGGCCATACAATGAGCAGTTCTTC. It is translated as CASSLASGPYNEQFF.

The rearrangement links TRBV30 to TRBJ2-7; 9 nucleotides align to TRBD1. There are 12 residues in the CDR3. J was trimmed by 3 bases and V by 4 bases; bases with no gene match: 1. Germline CDR1 reads GTSNPN; CDR2 reads SVGIG (reference sequence). This chain's CDR3 is CAWMDRGYEQYF. DNA of the CDR3: TGTGCCTGGATGGACAGGGGCTACGAGCAGTACTTC.